This T cell receptor (beta chain) was identified during a study of blood T cell repertoires in COVID-19 (TCRdb year 2020). For the wider study: Samples covering the acute and convalescent phases of COVID-19 were provided by collaborators in the United States, Italy and Spain. The samples were drawn from the first 160 participants of the ongoing ImmuneRACE study and from 1,254 subjects provided by 6 global collaborators. Where available, HLA class I and class II types were taken from metadata supplied by the sample provider and were not determined by assay-based typing. The sample metadata nearly always contained a de-identified subject ID, COVID-19 status, age in years and sex. The repertoires were released in a freely available public database intended as a resource for research on the immune response to SARS-CoV-2. Deeply sampled blood TCRbeta repertoires from subjects exposed to, actively infected with, or recovered from COVID-19 were included in the dataset. The prospective study material was composed of cDNA or gDNA derived from T cells, B-cell-depleted T cells, or PBMCs.

Study-wide conclusions, independent of this receptor: The quantity of clinical and demographic metadata differed by source and by participant and was supplied without curation.

The germline V gene supplies CDR1 KGHSH and CDR2 LQKENI. The trim is 2 bases for V and 2 bases for J, with a gap of 12 bases between the germline ends. Spanning cysteine to phenylalanine, the CDR3 consists of 15 amino acids. Only CDR3 DNA remains: 45 bases, in frame from the first base. With regard to this clone: Its binding antigen is unknown. It has no much larger one-base neighbor in the sample; base qualities were not kept.

TCRbeta CDR3 regions were amplified from genomic DNA using the immunoSEQ Assay, a bias-controlled multiplex PCR. The original pipeline was this. The number of nucleated cells in each sample was estimated from the amplification of reference gene primers within the assay. To quantify the absolute abundance of each unique TCRbeta CDR3 rearrangement, sequence reads were collapsed and filtered. For each sample, productive Simpson clonality was calculated by taking the square root of Simpson's diversity index across productive rearrangements. In its TCRdb copy, this immuneACCESS table keeps in-frame sequences only and misses some clones. Where compared with another copy, unresolved V genes explain less than half of these, and the others have no known cause. That table furnishes V, J and clone size, whereas the DNA furnished D and trimming. The sample includes some 250,000 clones, with around nine tenths observed a single time. The biggest ten clones account for about 4% of the sample.

Participants in the prospective study were enrolled through a virtual design, were aged about 18 to 100 years, and lived in approximately 25 United States geographic areas. In the prospective study, cohorts were assigned on the basis of participant-reported clinical history obtained from a screening survey and a study questionnaire. Each participant in the prospective study had whole blood, serum and a nasopharyngeal or oropharyngeal swab collected by mobile phlebotomists. Participants in the prospective study had the option to provide additional blood draws and questionnaires over a roughly 2-month period. Before DNA extraction, prospective study blood samples were shipped either frozen or at room temperature.

This clonotype originated in a woman aged 25-40 years with acute COVID-19. Rearrangement joined TRBV18 to TRBJ1-1; TRBD1 might be the D gene, on 5 matching bases. Sequencing was carried out using PBMCs or T cells enriched from blood (not recorded which). The CDR3 region reads CASSPAWGDNTEAFF. The nucleotide sequence is given as TGTGCCAGCTCACCAGCATGGGGGGATAACACTGAAGCTTTCTTT.